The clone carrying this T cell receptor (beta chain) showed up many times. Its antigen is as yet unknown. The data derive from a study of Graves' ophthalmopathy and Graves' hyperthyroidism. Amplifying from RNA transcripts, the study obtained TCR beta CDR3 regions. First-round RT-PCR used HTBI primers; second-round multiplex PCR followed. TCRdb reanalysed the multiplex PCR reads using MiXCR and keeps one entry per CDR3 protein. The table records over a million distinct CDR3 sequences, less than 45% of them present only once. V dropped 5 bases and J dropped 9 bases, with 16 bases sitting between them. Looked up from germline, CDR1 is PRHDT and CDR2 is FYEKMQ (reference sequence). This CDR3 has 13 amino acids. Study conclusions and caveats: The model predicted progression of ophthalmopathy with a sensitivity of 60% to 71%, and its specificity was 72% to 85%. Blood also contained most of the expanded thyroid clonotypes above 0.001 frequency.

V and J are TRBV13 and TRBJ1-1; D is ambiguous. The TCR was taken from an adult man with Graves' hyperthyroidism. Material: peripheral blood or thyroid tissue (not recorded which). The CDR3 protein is CASSPAGRTKAFF. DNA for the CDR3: TGTGCCAGCAGCCCCGCGGGGAGGACGAAAGCTTTCTTT.